This T cell receptor (beta chain) is from a study of cytomegalovirus exposure and HLA in healthy donors. The PCR had 60 Vbeta and 13 Jbeta primers. Produced via immunoSEQ multiplex PCR; TCRdb's table is partial and in-frame only. This sample yields 140,000 to 150,000 clones, of which roughly 80% are seen a single time; roughly 4% belongs to the top ten. CDR1 is SGHVS, CDR2 FQNEAQ, per germline. This CDR3 contains 15 residues. Study observations and caveats: In a later analysis, productive TCRs from donors in an Asian-associated ancestry cluster reportedly carried fewer N-insertions than the cohort mean. The study put 150 or so TCR beta chains on its list as cytomegalovirus-associated. The dataset shows that most TCR sequences were rare, while some public TCRs occurred in many donors. TCR association rates varied by HLA locus in a later analysis, with DRB1 highest and HLA-C lowest.

This clone was found once. Its antigen is currently unknown. This TCR came from a woman between 40 and 55 years old in good health and CMV-seropositive. The chain carries TRBV7-8 and TRBJ2-5; 12 bases are shared with TRBD2. The end of the DNA is better explained by TRBJ2-7, so the J call may be wrong. The sample consisted of PBMCs. The CDR3 sequence: CASSRGLAGTYEQYF. DNA of the CDR3: TGTGCCAGCAGCCGGGGACTAGCGGGTACCTACGAGCAGTACTTC.